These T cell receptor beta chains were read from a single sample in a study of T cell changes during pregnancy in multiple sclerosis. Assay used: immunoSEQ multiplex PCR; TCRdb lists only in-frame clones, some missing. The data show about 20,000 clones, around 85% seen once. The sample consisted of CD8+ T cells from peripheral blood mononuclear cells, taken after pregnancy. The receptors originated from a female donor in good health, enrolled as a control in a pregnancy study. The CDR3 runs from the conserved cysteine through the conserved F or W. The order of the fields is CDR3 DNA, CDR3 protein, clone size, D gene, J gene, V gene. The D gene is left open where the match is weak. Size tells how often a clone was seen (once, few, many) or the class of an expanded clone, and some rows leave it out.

TGCAGCGTTGATCTCCCAGACGGGAGACAAGAGACCCAGTACTTC,CSVDLPDGRQETQYF,.,.,TRBJ2-5,TRBV29-1
TGCAGCGTTGGCGCGAACACTGAAGCTTTCTTT,CSVGANTEAFF,.,.,TRBJ1-1,TRBV29-1
TGTGCCACCAGCGATCCCGGGGCCGGGGAGCTGTTTTTT,CATSDPGAGELFF,.,.,TRBJ2-2,TRBV15
TGTGCCAGCAGCCCTCGGACAGGGGGGCTCCTGAACACTGAAGCTTTCTTT,CASSPRTGGLLNTEAFF,.,TRBD1,TRBJ1-1,TRBV7-8
TGTGCCAGCAGCGGACTAGCGGGGGGGCCTCTCCGCCGCGACAATGAGCAGTTCTTC,CASSGLAGGPLRRDNEQFF,.,TRBD2,TRBJ2-1,TRBV27
TGTGCCAGCAGCTCCCGACAGGTTAACTATGGCTACACCTTC,CASSSRQVNYGYTF,once,.,TRBJ1-2,TRBV7-2
TGTGCCACCAGCACGGACAGGGGAAGAGCTGAAGCTTTCTTT,CATSTDRGRAEAFF,.,TRBD1,TRBJ1-1,TRBV15
TGTGCCAGCAGCCAGGAAGGACTAGCGGGGCAAAACACCGGGGAGCTGTTTTTT,CASSQEGLAGQNTGELFF,.,TRBD2,TRBJ2-2,TRBV4-2
TGCGCCAGCAGCCCTGGGACAGGGTGGAACACTGAAGCTTTCTTT,CASSPGTGWNTEAFF,.,TRBD1,TRBJ1-1,TRBV4-1
TGTGCCATCAGTGAGTCTGGAGCCACAGATACGCAGTATTTT,CAISESGATDTQYF,once,.,TRBJ2-3,TRBV10-3
TGTGCCAGCGCACCGGCGGGAGGGAGAGCCAAAAACATTCAGTACTTC,CASAPAGGRAKNIQYF,.,TRBD2,TRBJ2-4,TRBV27
TGTGCCAGCAGTTACGGGGGGGGGAGGACTGAAGCTTTCTTT,CASSYGGGRTEAFF,.,.,TRBJ1-1,TRBV6-5
TGTGCCAGCAGCCAGTACGGCGGAGAGACCCAGTACTTC,CASSQYGGETQYF,.,.,TRBJ2-5,TRBV7-9
TGTGCCAGCAGCGGGGGGACAAGCGGGATATACGAGCAGTACTTC,CASSGGTSGIYEQYF,.,.,TRBJ2-7,TRBV7-6
TGTGCCAGTAGTTCAGGCCAGGCTCAGGGTTCACCCCTCCACTTT,CASSSGQAQGSPLHF,.,.,TRBJ1-6,TRBV19
TGTGCCAGCAGCCAGGATCCGGGACAGGGCTTGGCAGATACGCAGTATTTT,CASSQDPGQGLADTQYF,.,TRBD1,TRBJ2-3,TRBV4-2
TGCGCCAGCAGCCAGGCCGTGACTAGCGGGGCCTCCTACGAGCAGTACTTC,CASSQAVTSGASYEQYF,.,TRBD2,TRBJ2-7,TRBV4-3
TGTGCCAGTAGGGCCGGGGGAGGGGTTGGGGCTTTCTTT,CASRAGGGVGAFF,.,.,TRBJ1-1,TRBV19
TGTGCCAGCAGCCACCCTTCAGGTTCTGGGGCCAACGTCCTGACTTTC,CASSHPSGSGANVLTF,once,.,TRBJ2-6,TRBV4-2
TGTGCCAGCAGGTTCCGGGACAGGGTCGATGGCTACACCTTC,CASRFRDRVDGYTF,.,TRBD1,TRBJ1-2,TRBV27
TGTGCCAGCCTGACAGGGACTGGAAACACCATATATTTT,CASLTGTGNTIYF,.,TRBD1,TRBJ1-3,TRBV19
TGTGCCAGCAGTGGGACTAGCGGGAGGGCCGTTGAGCAGTTCTTC,CASSGTSGRAVEQFF,.,TRBD2,TRBJ2-1,TRBV2
TGTGCCACCAATCGGGGACGGGGAGGGGAGTTCGCGAACACCGGGGAGCTGTTTTTT,CATNRGRGGEFANTGELFF,.,TRBD2,TRBJ2-2,TRBV7-9
TGTGCCAGCAGATTTTCCCAGGGGGCAGGGTACGAGCAGTACTTC,CASRFSQGAGYEQYF,.,TRBD1,TRBJ2-7,TRBV28
TGTGCCAGCAGTTACTCTTCAGGAAAAGAGACCCAGTACTTC,CASSYSSGKETQYF,.,.,TRBJ2-5,TRBV6-5
TGTGCCAGCACCGTTGGGCGGGGGGGCGAGACAGATACGCAGTATTTT,CASTVGRGGETDTQYF,.,TRBD2,TRBJ2-3,TRBV7-8
TGTGCCAGCAGAGCCTCGGCCGGGGAGCTGTTTTTT,CASRASAGELFF,.,.,TRBJ2-2,TRBV2
TGTGCCATTATACTAGTCGATACGCAGTATTTT,CAIILVDTQYF,.,.,TRBJ2-3,TRBV2
TGTGCCAGCAGTTACAGTGACTCTCTCTACAATGAGCAGTTCTTC,CASSYSDSLYNEQFF,.,.,TRBJ2-1,TRBV6-5
TGCGCCAGTGGTCAAGTCCGGACAGGGGGGTCCTACGAGCAGTACTTC,CASGQVRTGGSYEQYF,.,TRBD1,TRBJ2-7,TRBV23-1
TGTGCCAGCAGCCCTATAGCGGGAGGGCCCTCCTACGAGCAGTACTTC,CASSPIAGGPSYEQYF,.,TRBD2,TRBJ2-7,TRBV7-2
TGTGCCAGCAGCTTAGGGGGGCTAGCGGGAGTCCCTACCGGCGCCTACGAGCAGTACTTC,CASSLGGLAGVPTGAYEQYF,.,TRBD2,TRBJ2-7,TRBV7-6
TGTGCCAGTAGTATAGTTCTGCCGGGACAGGGTTTTTATCAGCCCCAGCATTTT,CASSIVLPGQGFYQPQHF,.,TRBD1,TRBJ1-5,TRBV19
TGTGCCAGCAGTTACTCGAATAGGGGGCGGGCAGCTTTCTTT,CASSYSNRGRAAFF,.,TRBD1,TRBJ1-1,TRBV6-5
TGTGCCAGCAGCTCGGGGGACAGGGGCTACGAGCAGTACTTC,CASSSGDRGYEQYF,.,TRBD1,TRBJ2-7,TRBV5-5
TGTGCCAGTAGTAAGGGACTAGCGGATTACAATGAGCAGTTCTTC,CASSKGLADYNEQFF,once,TRBD2,TRBJ2-1,TRBV19
TGTGCCAGCAGTTTGGCATCAAGACACTACGAGCAGTACTTC,CASSLASRHYEQYF,.,.,TRBJ2-7,TRBV27
TGTGCCAGCAGTTACTCTCCTAGCACAGATACGCAGTATTTT,CASSYSPSTDTQYF,.,.,TRBJ2-3,TRBV6-5
TGCGCCAGCAGCCAAGGAACCGGGACTAGCCCGAACAATGAGCAGTTCTTC,CASSQGTGTSPNNEQFF,.,TRBD2,TRBJ2-1,TRBV4-1
TGTGCCAGCAAGGGACAGGGCGACACCGGGGAGCTGTTTTTT,CASKGQGDTGELFF,.,TRBD1,TRBJ2-2,TRBV6-1
TGTGCCAGCTGGGGAACCTCAGGGGGCGTCTATGGCTACACCTTC,CASWGTSGGVYGYTF,.,TRBD1,TRBJ1-2,TRBV27
TGCAGCGTCCTCCGACAGGATGACAGCTATGGCTACACCTTC,CSVLRQDDSYGYTF,.,.,TRBJ1-2,TRBV29-1
TGTGCCAGCAGCTTCCCTGACATCAGCACAGATACGCAGTATTTT,CASSFPDISTDTQYF,.,.,TRBJ2-3,TRBV11-2
TGTGCCAGCAGCCAGCAGGACAGGGGGTCCCTCACAGATACGCAGTATTTT,CASSQQDRGSLTDTQYF,.,TRBD1,TRBJ2-3,TRBV7-6
TGTGCCAGCAGCGTAGAGGGTAGCGGGCCAAATGAGCAGTTCTTC,CASSVEGSGPNEQFF,.,TRBD2,TRBJ2-1,TRBV9
TGCGCCAGCAGCCAAGAGGCGGGCTCTGGGGCCAACGTCCTGACTTTC,CASSQEAGSGANVLTF,.,.,TRBJ2-6,TRBV4-3
TGCGCCAGCAGCTTGGAAACTGGGGGGGGGACTGAAGCTTTCTTT,CASSLETGGGTEAFF,once,.,TRBJ1-1,TRBV5-1
TGTGCCAGCAGACCGGGGTTTGGCACTGAAGCTTTCTTT,CASRPGFGTEAFF,few,.,TRBJ1-1,TRBV27
TGTGCCAGCAGCTACCGACTAGCGGGAGGTCAAAATGAGCAGTTCTTC,CASSYRLAGGQNEQFF,.,TRBD2,TRBJ2-1,TRBV7-7